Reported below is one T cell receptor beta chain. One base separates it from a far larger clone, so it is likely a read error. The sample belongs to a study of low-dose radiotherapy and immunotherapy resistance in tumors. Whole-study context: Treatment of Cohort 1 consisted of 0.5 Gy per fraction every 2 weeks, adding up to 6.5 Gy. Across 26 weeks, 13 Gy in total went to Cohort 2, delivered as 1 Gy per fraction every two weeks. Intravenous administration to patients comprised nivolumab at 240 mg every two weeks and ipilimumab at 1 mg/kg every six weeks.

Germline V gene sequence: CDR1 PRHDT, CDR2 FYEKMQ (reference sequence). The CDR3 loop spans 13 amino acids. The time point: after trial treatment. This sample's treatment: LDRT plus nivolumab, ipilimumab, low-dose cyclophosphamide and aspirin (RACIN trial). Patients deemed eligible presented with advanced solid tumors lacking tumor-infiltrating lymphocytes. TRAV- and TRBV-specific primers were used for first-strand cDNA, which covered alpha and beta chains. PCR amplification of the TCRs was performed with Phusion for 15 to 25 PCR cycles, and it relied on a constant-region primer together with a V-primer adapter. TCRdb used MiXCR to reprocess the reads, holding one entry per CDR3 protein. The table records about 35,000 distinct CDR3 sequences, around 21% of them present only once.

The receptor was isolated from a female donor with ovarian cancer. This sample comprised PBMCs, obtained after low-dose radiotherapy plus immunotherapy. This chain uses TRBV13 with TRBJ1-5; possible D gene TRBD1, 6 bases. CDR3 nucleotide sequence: TGTGTCAGCAGCGCAGGGGTGGGTCAGCCCCAGCATTTT. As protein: CVSSAGVGQPQHF.